The next 25 T cell receptor beta chains were all read from a single sample in a study of blood T cells in healthy people across ages. It was with a sample-barcoded 5' primer and a J-beta primer mix that a second PCR of roughly 7 to 12 cycles was run. TCRdb re-called the 5' RACE reads with MiXCR, one entry per CDR3 protein. The table has 650,000 to 900,000 distinct CDR3 sequences, about 62% seen once. Sequences were obtained from blood. The receptors stem from a man younger than 40 in good health.

About this clonotype: An end of the junction differs from the germline gene, which may be a read error. V is TRBV5-1 and J is TRBJ2-1; D is unclear. CDR3 length equals 14 residues. The germline CDR1 and CDR2 sequences are SGHRS and YFSETQ. The CDR3 reads CASSLVSGSTERFF. The CDR3 DNA follows: TGCGCCAGCAGCTTGGTCTCGGGTAGTACTGAGCGGTTCTTC. The whole variable domain, remainder taken from reference TRBV5-1 and TRBJ2-1, is KAGVTQTPRYLIKTRGQQVTLSCSPISGHRSVSWYQQTPGQGLQFLFEYFSETQRNKGNFPGRFSGRQFSNSRSEMNVSTLELGDSALYLCASSLVSGSTERFFGPGTRLTVL.

The rearrangement joins TRBV7-6 to TRBJ2-1; D gene ambiguous. CDR1 and CDR2 (germline): SGHVS, FNYEAQ. The CDR3 contains 15 residues. V was clipped by 5 bases and J by 1 base, with 12 bases between them. The CDR3 DNA reads TGTGCCAGCAGCCTAGATTTCGGGTCCTACAATGAGCAGTTCTTC. Amino acids: CASSLDFGSYNEQFF.

The V gene is TRBV6-2 or TRBV6-3, the J gene TRBJ2-3; possibly TRBD2 for D (7 bases). The CDR3 extends over 14 amino acids. The germline V and J ends were trimmed by 7 bases and 5 bases, with 16 bases remaining between them. Germline V lookup: CDR1 MNHEY, CDR2 SVGEGT. The CDR3 nucleotides are TGTGCCAGCACCTCAGGGAGGGGGATAGATACGCAGTATTTT. It yields the protein CASTSGRGIDTQYF.

This chain uses TRBV7-2 with TRBJ2-2; D ambiguous. This CDR3 has 15 amino acids. Germline V lookup: CDR1 SGHTA, CDR2 FQGNSA. Trimming pared 1 base from V and 1 base from J, leaving 7 bases between. The CDR3 coding sequence is TGTGCCAGCAGCTTAGTGTCAGGGAACACCGGGGAGCTGTTTTTT. Its translation: CASSLVSGNTGELFF.

The rearrangement joins TRBV15 to TRBJ2-7; D is undetermined. This CDR3 is built from 13 residues. Germline V lookup: CDR1 LNHNV, CDR2 YYDKDF (reference sequence). V was pared by 0 bases and J by 2 bases, with 5 bases between. This chain's CDR3 is CATSRDITYEQYF. DNA for the CDR3: TGTGCCACCAGCAGAGATATTACCTACGAGCAGTACTTC.

The CDR3 nucleotides are TGTGCCAGCAGTTCAAACAGACAGGATATCGGGGAGCTGTTTTTT. Its translation is CASSSNRQDIGELFF. The chain recombines TRBV12-3 or TRBV12-4 with TRBJ2-2; possibly TRBD1 for D (6 bases). V lost 4 bases and J lost 7, with 16 bases in between. This CDR3 comprises 15 residues.

V usage is TRBV10-3 and J usage is TRBJ1-5; D may be TRBD1 (6 bases). The length of the CDR3 is 14 residues. Germline values: CDR1 ENHRY, CDR2 SYGVKD. Trimming removed 7 bases from V and 3 bases from J, with 13 bases in between. The CDR3 sequence is CAIISDRDNQPQHF. The CDR3 region has the DNA TGTGCCATCATTTCGGACAGAGACAATCAGCCCCAGCATTTT.

The chain joins TRBV5-6 to TRBJ2-1; 12 bases line up with TRBD2. V shed 3 bases, J shed 7 bases, and the junction held 14 bases outside the gene matches. The CDR3 has 18 amino acids. From germline, CDR1 is SGHDT and CDR2 YYEEEE. The CDR3 DNA follows: TGTGCCAGCAGCTACGAACTAGCGGGGGGCAATAAATGGAATGAGCAGTTCTTC. Encoded protein: CASSYELAGGNKWNEQFF.

The chain carries TRBV10-3 and TRBJ2-3; 8 bases fit TRBD2. Germline CDR1 reads ENHRY; CDR2 reads SYGVKD. With V trimmed by 10 bases and J by 3 bases, 9 bases remained unmatched. The CDR3 contains 14 residues. In DNA, the CDR3 is TGTGCCACTGGGGGGACTAGTAGAACAGATACGCAGTATTTT. Translating gives CATGGTSRTDTQYF.

The chain uses TRBV27 and TRBJ1-1; 8 positions agree with TRBD1. Germline lookup yields CDR1 MNHEY and CDR2 SMNVEV (reference sequence). The CDR3 loop spans 12 amino acids. V trimming: 5 bases; J trimming: 8 bases; junction bases outside the gene matches: 4. Here the CDR3 reads CASSLRQGEAFF. The CDR3 DNA sequence: TGTGCCAGCAGTCTCAGACAGGGGGAAGCTTTCTTT.

CDR3 loop: CASSPRTGNGISEAFF. CDR3 coding DNA: TGCGCCAGCAGCCCGCGGACAGGGAACGGAATCTCTGAAGCTTTCTTT. V and J are TRBV5-1 and TRBJ1-1, with TRBD1 matching over 8 bases. The CDR3 contains 16 residues. The junction had 14 bases not matched to a gene; V was cut back by 4 bases and J by 6 bases. The germline CDR1 and CDR2 sequences are SGHRS and YFSETQ.

This chain uses TRBV12-3 or TRBV12-4 with TRBJ2-3; TRBD2 is a possible D gene (6 bases). The CDR3 is 12 amino acids. V shed 8 bases and J shed 3 bases, with 9 bases lying between them. The CDR3 nucleotides are TGTGCCAGCTGGCGGGGTACAGATACGCAGTATTTT. The encoded protein is CASWRGTDTQYF.

The V gene is TRBV6-2 or TRBV6-3, the J gene TRBJ2-5, with D hard to call. The better agreement between TRBJ2-4 and the DNA end casts doubt on the J call. Germline CDR1 is MNHEY and CDR2 is SVGEGT. The CDR3 is 11 residues long. DNA for the CDR3: TGTGCCAGCACCCCCGGAAACATTCAGTACTTC. As protein: CASTPGNIQYF.

V is TRBV4-1 and J is TRBJ2-1; D is unresolved. V lost 0 bases to trimming and J lost 7 bases, with 19 bases between them. Per the germline V gene, CDR1 is MGHRA and CDR2 is YSYEKL. This CDR3 region has 17 residues. CDR3 in amino acids: CASSQDFMAMAENEQFF. For the CDR3, the DNA is TGCGCCAGCAGCCAAGATTTTATGGCTATGGCGGAGAATGAGCAGTTCTTC.

This clonotype turned up a few times. The chain employs TRBV29-1 and TRBJ2-5, with TRBD1 matching 8 bases. J lost 3 bases, V lost 2 bases, and 17 bases had no gene match. The CDR3 contains 18 residues. The V gene's germline CDR1 is SQVTM and CDR2 ANQGSEA. The CDR3 nucleotides read TGCAGCGTTGAAACCCCCGAGGACAGGGCCCAAACCGAAGAGACCCAGTACTTC. Translation gives CSVETPEDRAQTEETQYF. Combining the CDR3 with reference TRBV29-1 and TRBJ2-5 gives the whole variable domain SAVISQKPSRDICQRGTSLTIQCQVDSQVTMMFWYRQQPGQSLTLIATANQGSEATYESGFVIDKFPISRPNLTFSTLTVSNMSPEDSSIYLCSVETPEDRAQTEETQYFGPGTRLLVL.

This chain's CDR3 is CASSVGNRNYGYTF. CDR3 DNA: TGTGCCAGCAGCGTTGGGAATAGGAACTATGGCTACACCTTC. The chain recombines TRBV9 with TRBJ1-2; D gene uncertain. The length of the CDR3 is 14 residues. The ends were cut back, 2 bases at V and 2 bases at J, with 10 bases in the middle. Per germline, CDR1 SGDLS and CDR2 YYNGEE.

V usage is TRBV10-3 and J usage is TRBJ2-4; TRBD1 might be the D (6 bases). V lost 4 bases to trimming and J lost 12 bases, with 19 bases between them. CDR1 is ENHRY, CDR2 SYGVKD, per germline. This CDR3 is built from 14 residues. The CDR3: CAISGTLQGYGQYF. The CDR3 nucleotides are TGTGCCATCAGTGGGACTCTACAGGGTTACGGTCAGTACTTC.

This chain links TRBV29-1 with TRBJ1-2; 7 positions agree with TRBD1. Germline lookup yields CDR1 SQVTM and CDR2 ANQGSEA. The CDR3 loop spans 15 amino acids. V lost 5 bases to trimming and J lost 3 bases; unmatched junction nucleotides: 12. Here the CDR3 DNA reads TGCAGCGTTCGGATGGGAATCCAGGGGGACTATGGCTACACCTTC. Protein product: CSVRMGIQGDYGYTF. The variable domain in full, with the rest retrieved from reference TRBV29-1 and TRBJ1-2, is SAVISQKPSRDICQRGTSLTIQCQVDSQVTMMFWYRQQPGQSLTLIATANQGSEATYESGFVIDKFPISRPNLTFSTLTVSNMSPEDSSIYLCSVRMGIQGDYGYTFGSGTRLTVV.

The chain recombines TRBV7-9 with TRBJ2-6; possible D gene TRBD2, 6 bases. This CDR3 spans 18 amino acids. Trimming removed 8 bases from V and 0 bases from J, with 20 bases in between. The germline CDR1 and CDR2 sequences are SEHNR and FQNEAQ (reference sequence). CDR3 sequence reads: CASQNRDFVSSGANVLTF. CDR3 coding DNA: TGTGCCAGCCAAAACCGGGACTTCGTCAGCTCTGGGGCCAACGTCCTGACTTTC.

The V gene is TRBV11-1, the J gene TRBJ2-1, with TRBD2 matching 12 bases. The J call is uncertain, as TRBJ2-7 better fits the DNA end. CDR3 length equals 14 residues. The germline CDR1 and CDR2 sequences are SGHAT and FQDESV (reference sequence). The CDR3 nucleotides are TGTGCCAGCGAAGAGACTAGCGGGGGCAATGAGCAGTACTTC. Its translation: CASEETSGGNEQYF.

Only a few counts were recorded for this clonotype. J is TRBJ1-2 and V is TRBV29-1; no reliable D call. This CDR3 comprises 11 residues. The V end was cut by 4 bases, the J end by 6 bases, with 9 bases between. CDR1 is SQVTM and CDR2 is ANQGSEA in the germline V gene. The DNA for the CDR3 is TGCAGCGTTGTGAGGGCTAATGGCTACACCTTC. The encoded protein is CSVVRANGYTF. The full variable domain, rest sourced from reference TRBV29-1 and TRBJ1-2, is SAVISQKPSRDICQRGTSLTIQCQVDSQVTMMFWYRQQPGQSLTLIATANQGSEATYESGFVIDKFPISRPNLTFSTLTVSNMSPEDSSIYLCSVVRANGYTFGSGTRLTVV.

The V gene is TRBV28, the J gene TRBJ2-6; D ambiguous. The CDR3 is 17 amino acids. Germline V gene data show CDR1 as MDHEN and CDR2 as SYDVKM. Trimming took 5 bases from V and 0 from J, leaving 14 bases between them. CDR3 in amino acids: CASSPPGLSSGANVLTF. Here the CDR3 DNA reads TGTGCCAGCAGTCCCCCAGGTCTGTCCTCTGGGGCCAACGTCCTGACTTTC.

V gene TRBV4-1 combines with J gene TRBJ2-7; 7 positions match TRBD1. J gave up 0 bases and V 4 bases, and 6 bases lay outside the gene matches. The length of the CDR3 is 15 residues. Germline lookup yields CDR1 MGHRA and CDR2 YSYEKL. The CDR3 here is CASSPIQGPSYEQYF. For the CDR3, the DNA is TGCGCCAGCAGCCCAATACAGGGGCCCTCCTACGAGCAGTACTTC.

This clonotype has only a few counts. The chain couples TRBV7-2 to TRBJ2-3, with TRBD2 matching over 8 bases. V trimming: 7 bases; J trimming: 0 bases; junction bases outside the gene matches: 3. The germline gives CDR1 SGHTA, CDR2 FQGNSA. The CDR3 has 14 amino acids. The CDR3 DNA sequence: TGTGCCAGCACCCGGGGGGGCAGCACAGATACGCAGTATTTT. Translated: CASTRGGSTDTQYF.

The V and J genes are TRBV3-1 and TRBJ2-1; D is unresolved. CDR1 is LGHDT, CDR2 YNNKEL, per germline (reference sequence). The CDR3 is made up of 14 amino acids. V gave up 3 bases and J gave up 2 bases, with 8 bases separating them. CDR3 amino acids: CASSQTPAYNEQFF. CDR3 bases: TGTGCCAGCAGCCAGACCCCCGCCTACAATGAGCAGTTCTTC.